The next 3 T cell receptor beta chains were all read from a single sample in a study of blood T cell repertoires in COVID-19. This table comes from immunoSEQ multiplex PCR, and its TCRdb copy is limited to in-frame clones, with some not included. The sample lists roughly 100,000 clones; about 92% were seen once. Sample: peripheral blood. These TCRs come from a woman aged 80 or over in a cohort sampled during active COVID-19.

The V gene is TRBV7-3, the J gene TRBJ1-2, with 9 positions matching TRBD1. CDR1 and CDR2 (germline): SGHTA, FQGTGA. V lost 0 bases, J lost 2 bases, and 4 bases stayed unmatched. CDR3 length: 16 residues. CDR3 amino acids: CASSLTRTGDNYGYTF. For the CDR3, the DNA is TGTGCCAGCAGCTTAACAAGGACAGGGGACAACTATGGCTACACCTTC.

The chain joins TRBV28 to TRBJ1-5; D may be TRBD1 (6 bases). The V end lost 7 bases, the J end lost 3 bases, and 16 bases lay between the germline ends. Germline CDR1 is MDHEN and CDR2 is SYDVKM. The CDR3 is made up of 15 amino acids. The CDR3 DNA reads TGTGCCAGCACCTCGGGGGGGCCTTCCAATCAGCCCCAGCATTTT. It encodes CASTSGGPSNQPQHF.

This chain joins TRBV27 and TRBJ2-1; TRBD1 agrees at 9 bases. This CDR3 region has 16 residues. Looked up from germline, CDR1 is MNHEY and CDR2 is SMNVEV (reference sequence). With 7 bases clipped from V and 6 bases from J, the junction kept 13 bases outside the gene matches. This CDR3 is CASKITGTGSSNEQFF. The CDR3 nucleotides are TGTGCCAGCAAAATCACTGGGACAGGGTCTTCCAATGAGCAGTTCTTC.